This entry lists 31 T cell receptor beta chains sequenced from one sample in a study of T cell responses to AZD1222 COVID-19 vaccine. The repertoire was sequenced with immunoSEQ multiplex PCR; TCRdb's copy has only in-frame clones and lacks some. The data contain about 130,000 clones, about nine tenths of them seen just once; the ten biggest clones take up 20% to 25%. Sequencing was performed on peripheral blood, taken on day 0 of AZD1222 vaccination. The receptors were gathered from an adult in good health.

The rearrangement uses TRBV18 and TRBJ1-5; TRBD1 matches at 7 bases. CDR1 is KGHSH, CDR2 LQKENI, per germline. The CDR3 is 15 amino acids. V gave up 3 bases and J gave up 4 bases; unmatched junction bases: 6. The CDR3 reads CASSPQGQRNQPQHF. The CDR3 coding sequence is TGTGCCAGCTCACCTCAGGGACAGAGAAATCAGCCCCAGCATTTT.

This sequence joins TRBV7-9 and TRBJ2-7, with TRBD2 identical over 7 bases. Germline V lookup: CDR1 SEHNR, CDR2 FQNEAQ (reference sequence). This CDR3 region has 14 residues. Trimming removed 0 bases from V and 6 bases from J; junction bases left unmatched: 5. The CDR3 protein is CASSLAGGSLEQYF. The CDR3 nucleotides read TGTGCCAGCAGCTTAGCGGGGGGGTCCCTCGAGCAGTACTTC.

The CDR3 bases are TGTGCCAGCTCACCATCCATAGAGACCCAGTACTTC. This gives the protein CASSPSIETQYF. The J gene is TRBJ2-5, the V gene TRBV18; D uncertain. CDR1 and CDR2 from the germline V gene are KGHSH and LQKENI. Trimming removed 2 bases at V and 4 bases at J, with 5 bases between. The CDR3 loop spans 12 amino acids.

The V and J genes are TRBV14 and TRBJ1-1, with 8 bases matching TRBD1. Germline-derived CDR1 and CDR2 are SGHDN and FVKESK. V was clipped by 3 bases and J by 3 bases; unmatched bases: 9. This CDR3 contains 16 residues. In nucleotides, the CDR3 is TGTGCCAGCAGCCAGCTAGTTTCGACAGGGGACACTGAAGCTTTCTTT. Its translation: CASSQLVSTGDTEAFF. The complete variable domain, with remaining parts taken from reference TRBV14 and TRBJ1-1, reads EAGVTQFPSHSVIEKGQTVTLRCDPISGHDNLYWYRRVMGKEIKFLLHFVKESKQDESGMPNNRFLAERTGGTYSTLKVQPAELEDSGVYFCASSQLVSTGDTEAFFGQGTRLTVV.

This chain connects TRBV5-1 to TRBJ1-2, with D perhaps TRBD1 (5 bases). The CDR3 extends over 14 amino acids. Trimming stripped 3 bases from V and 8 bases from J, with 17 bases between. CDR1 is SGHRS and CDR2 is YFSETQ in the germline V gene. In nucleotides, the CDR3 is TGCGCCAGCAGCTCTCTCGGGCAGGGTCACGGCTACACCTTC. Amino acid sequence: CASSSLGQGHGYTF.

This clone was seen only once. In nucleotides, the CDR3 is TGTGCCAGTAGTACAACCTCGGTACAGTTCCTCACTGAAGCTTTCTTT. This sequence encodes CASSTTSVQFLTEAFF. The chain has TRBV19 and TRBJ1-1; D gene uncertain. This CDR3 is built from 16 residues. Germline lookup yields CDR1 LNHDA and CDR2 SQIVND (reference sequence). Trimming shortened V by 4 bases and J by 4 bases, and 19 bases separated the two germline ends.

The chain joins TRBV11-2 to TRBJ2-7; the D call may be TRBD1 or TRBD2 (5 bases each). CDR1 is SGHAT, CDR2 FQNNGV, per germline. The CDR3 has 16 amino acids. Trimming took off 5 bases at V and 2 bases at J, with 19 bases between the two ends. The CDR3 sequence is CASSRDVNTRPYEQYF. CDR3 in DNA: TGTGCCAGCAGCCGGGACGTTAATACCCGTCCCTACGAGCAGTACTTC.

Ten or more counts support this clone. CDR3: CASSPGTQELFF. The CDR3, as DNA: TGTGCCAGCAGCCCCGGAACGCAAGAACTGTTTTTT. This chain connects TRBV6-7 to TRBJ1-4, with D hard to call. TRBV6-7 is reported as an ORF; its role is uncertain. Trimming left V 6 bases short and J 12 bases short, with 14 bases between. The CDR3 has 12 residues.

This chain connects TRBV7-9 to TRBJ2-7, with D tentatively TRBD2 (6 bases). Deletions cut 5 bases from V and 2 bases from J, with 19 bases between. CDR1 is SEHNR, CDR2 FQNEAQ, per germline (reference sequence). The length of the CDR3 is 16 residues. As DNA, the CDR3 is TGTGCCAGCAGCCCCGAAGGGCGGGGAAGAACCTACGAGCAGTACTTC. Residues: CASSPEGRGRTYEQYF.

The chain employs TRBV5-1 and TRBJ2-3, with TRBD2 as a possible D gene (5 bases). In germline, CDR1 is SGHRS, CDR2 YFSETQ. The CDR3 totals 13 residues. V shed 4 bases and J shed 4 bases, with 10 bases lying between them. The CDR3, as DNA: TGCGCCAGCAGCGAGGGTTTTGCAGATACGCAGTATTTT. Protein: CASSEGFADTQYF.

In nucleotides, the CDR3 is TGTGCCAGCAGCTTTGGGACAGGGATGAACACTGAAGCTTTCTTT. Residues: CASSFGTGMNTEAFF. The chain carries TRBV5-6 and TRBJ1-1; 9 positions match TRBD1. Trimming removed 2 bases from V and 0 bases from J; junction bases left unmatched: 2. The CDR3 runs 15 residues. Looked up from germline, CDR1 is SGHDT and CDR2 is YYEEEE.

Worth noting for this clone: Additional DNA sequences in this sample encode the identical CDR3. CDR3 sequence reads: CASSQRAGNTIYF. The CDR3 bases are TGTGCCAGCAGCCAAAGAGCTGGAAACACCATATATTTT. The J gene is TRBJ1-3, the V gene TRBV3-1 (or the pseudogene TRBV3-2); D uncertain. CDR3 length: 13 residues. Germline V gives CDR1 LGHDT, CDR2 YNNKEL (reference sequence). V was cut by 2 bases and J by 2 bases, with 4 bases left in between.

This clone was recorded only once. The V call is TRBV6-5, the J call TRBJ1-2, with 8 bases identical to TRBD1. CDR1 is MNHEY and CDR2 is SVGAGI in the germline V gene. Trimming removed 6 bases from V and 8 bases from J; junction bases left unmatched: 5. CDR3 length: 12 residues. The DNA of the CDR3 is TGTGCCAGCAGCCCGACAGGGGTGGGCTACACCTTC. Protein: CASSPTGVGYTF.

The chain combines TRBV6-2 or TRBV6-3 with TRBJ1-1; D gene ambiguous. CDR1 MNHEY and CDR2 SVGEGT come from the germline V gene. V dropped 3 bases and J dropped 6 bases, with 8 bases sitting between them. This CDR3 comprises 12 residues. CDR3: CASSYGVAEAFF. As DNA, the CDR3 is TGTGCCAGCAGTTATGGAGTCGCTGAAGCTTTCTTT.

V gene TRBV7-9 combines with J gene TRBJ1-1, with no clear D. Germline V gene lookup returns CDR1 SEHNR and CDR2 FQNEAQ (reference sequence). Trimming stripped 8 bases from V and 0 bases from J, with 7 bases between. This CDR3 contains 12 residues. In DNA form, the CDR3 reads TGTGCCAGCTTGCAAATGAACACTGAAGCTTTCTTT. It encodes CASLQMNTEAFF.

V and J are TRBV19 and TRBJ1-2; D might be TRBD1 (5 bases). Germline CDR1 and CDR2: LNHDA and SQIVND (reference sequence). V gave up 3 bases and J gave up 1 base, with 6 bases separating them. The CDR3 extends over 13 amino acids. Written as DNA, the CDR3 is TGTGCCAGTAGTATTGACAGTAACTATGGCTACACCTTC. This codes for CASSIDSNYGYTF.

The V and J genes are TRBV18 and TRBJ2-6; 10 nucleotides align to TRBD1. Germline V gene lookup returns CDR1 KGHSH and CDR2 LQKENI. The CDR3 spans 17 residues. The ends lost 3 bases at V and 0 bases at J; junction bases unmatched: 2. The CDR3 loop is CASSPGTGVSGANVLTF. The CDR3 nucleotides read TGTGCCAGCTCACCCGGGACAGGGGTCTCTGGGGCCAACGTCCTGACTTTC.

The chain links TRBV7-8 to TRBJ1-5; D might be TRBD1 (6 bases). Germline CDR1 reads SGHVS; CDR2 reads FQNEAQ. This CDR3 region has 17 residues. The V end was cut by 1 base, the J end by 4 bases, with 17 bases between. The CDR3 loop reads CASSLEPNRATNQPQHF. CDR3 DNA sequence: TGTGCCAGCAGCTTAGAGCCGAACAGGGCTACAAATCAGCCCCAGCATTTT.

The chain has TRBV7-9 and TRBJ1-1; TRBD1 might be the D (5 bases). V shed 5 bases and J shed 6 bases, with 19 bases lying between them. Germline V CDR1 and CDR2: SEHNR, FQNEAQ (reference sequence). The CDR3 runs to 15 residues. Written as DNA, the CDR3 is TGTGCCAGCAGCCCCAGTCGGAGGGACGGGGCTGAAGCTTTCTTT. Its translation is CASSPSRRDGAEAFF.

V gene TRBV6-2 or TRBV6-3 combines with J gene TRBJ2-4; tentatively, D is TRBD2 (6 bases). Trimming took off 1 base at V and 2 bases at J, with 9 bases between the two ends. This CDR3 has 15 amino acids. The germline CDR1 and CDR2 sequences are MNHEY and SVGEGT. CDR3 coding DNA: TGTGCCAGCAGTTACTGGGACTCTACCAAAAACATTCAGTACTTC. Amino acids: CASSYWDSTKNIQYF.

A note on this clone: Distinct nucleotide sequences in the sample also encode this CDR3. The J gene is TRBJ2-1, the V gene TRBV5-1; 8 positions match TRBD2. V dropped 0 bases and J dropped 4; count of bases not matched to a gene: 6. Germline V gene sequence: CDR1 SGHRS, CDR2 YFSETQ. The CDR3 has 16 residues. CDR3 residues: CASSLAAGGPYNEQFF. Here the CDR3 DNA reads TGCGCCAGCAGCTTGGCCGCGGGGGGCCCGTACAATGAGCAGTTCTTC. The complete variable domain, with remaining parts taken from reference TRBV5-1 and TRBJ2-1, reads KAGVTQTPRYLIKTRGQQVTLSCSPISGHRSVSWYQQTPGQGLQFLFEYFSETQRNKGNFPGRFSGRQFSNSRSEMNVSTLELGDSALYLCASSLAAGGPYNEQFFGPGTRLTVL.

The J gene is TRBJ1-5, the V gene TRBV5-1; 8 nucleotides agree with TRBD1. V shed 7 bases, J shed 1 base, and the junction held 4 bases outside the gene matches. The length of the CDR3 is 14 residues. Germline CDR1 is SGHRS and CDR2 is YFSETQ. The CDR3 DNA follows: TGCGCCAGCTCCCAGGGGGCGAGCAATCAGCCCCAGCATTTT. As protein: CASSQGASNQPQHF. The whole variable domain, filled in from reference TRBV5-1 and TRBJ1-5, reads KAGVTQTPRYLIKTRGQQVTLSCSPISGHRSVSWYQQTPGQGLQFLFEYFSETQRNKGNFPGRFSGRQFSNSRSEMNVSTLELGDSALYLCASSQGASNQPQHFGDGTRLSIL.

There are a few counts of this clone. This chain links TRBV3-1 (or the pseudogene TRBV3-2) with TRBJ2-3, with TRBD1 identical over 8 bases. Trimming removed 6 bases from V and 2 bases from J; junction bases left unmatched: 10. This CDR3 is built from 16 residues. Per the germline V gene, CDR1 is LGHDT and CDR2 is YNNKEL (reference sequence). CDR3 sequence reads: CASSLVRTGLTDTQYF. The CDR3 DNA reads TGTGCCAGCAGTTTGGTCCGGACAGGGCTCACAGATACGCAGTATTTT.

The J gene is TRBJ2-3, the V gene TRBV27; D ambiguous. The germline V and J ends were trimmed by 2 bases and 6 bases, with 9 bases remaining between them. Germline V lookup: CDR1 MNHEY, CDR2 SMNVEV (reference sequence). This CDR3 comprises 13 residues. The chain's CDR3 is CASSLGRRDTQYF. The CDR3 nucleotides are TGTGCCAGCAGTTTAGGCCGAAGGGATACGCAGTATTTT.

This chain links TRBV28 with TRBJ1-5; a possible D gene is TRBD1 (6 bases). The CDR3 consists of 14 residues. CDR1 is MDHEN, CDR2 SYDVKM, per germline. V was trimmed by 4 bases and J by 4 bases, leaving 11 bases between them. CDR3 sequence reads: CASSSGTLNQPQHF. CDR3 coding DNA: TGTGCCAGCAGTTCCGGGACACTTAATCAGCCCCAGCATTTT.

CDR3 region: CASSELGGRLDTQYF. CDR3 nucleotide sequence: TGTGCCAGCAGTGAGCTAGGAGGTCGTCTAGATACGCAGTATTTT. The J gene is TRBJ2-3, the V gene TRBV6-1; D might be TRBD2 (5 bases). Trimming removed 3 bases at V and 5 bases at J, with 15 bases between. The CDR3 length is 15 residues. Germline lookup yields CDR1 MNHNS and CDR2 SASEGT.

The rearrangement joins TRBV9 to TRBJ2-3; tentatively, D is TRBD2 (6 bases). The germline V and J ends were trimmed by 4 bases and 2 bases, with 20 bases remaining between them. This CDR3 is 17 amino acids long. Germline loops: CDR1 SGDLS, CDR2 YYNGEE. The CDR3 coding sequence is TGTGCCAGCAGCCCCCTCAGGGATAGGAGGGTCACAGATACGCAGTATTTT. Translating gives CASSPLRDRRVTDTQYF.

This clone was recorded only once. In DNA, the CDR3 is TGTGCCAGCAGTGAAAGGGCCGCTAACTATGGCTACACCTTC. The encoded protein is CASSERAANYGYTF. The chain links TRBV2 to TRBJ1-2; no reliable D call. Germline V gene sequence: CDR1 SNHLY, CDR2 FYNNEI. V was pared by 2 bases and J by 0 bases, with 7 bases between. The CDR3 is 14 residues long.

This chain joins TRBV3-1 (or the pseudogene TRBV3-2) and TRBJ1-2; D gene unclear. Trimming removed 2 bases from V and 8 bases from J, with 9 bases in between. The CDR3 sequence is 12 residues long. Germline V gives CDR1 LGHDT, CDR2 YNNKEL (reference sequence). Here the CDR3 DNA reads TGTGCCAGCAGCCAACTCGACCGCGGCTACACCTTC. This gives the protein CASSQLDRGYTF.

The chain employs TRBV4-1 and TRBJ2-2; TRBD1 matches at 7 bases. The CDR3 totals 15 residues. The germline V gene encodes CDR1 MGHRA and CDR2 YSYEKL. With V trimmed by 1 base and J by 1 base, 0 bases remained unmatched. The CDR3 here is CASSQGQGNTGELFF. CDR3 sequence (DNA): TGCGCCAGCAGCCAAGGACAGGGGAACACCGGGGAGCTGTTTTTT.

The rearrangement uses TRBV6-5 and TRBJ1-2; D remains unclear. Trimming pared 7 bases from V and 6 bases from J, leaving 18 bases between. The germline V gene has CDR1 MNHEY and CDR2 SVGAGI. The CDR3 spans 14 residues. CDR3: CASNLPWQEHGYTF. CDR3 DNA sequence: TGTGCCAGCAACCTTCCCTGGCAGGAACATGGCTACACCTTC.